Presented here are 24 T cell receptor beta chains from one specimen sequenced in a study of CD8 T cells in Susac syndrome. The authors reverse transcribed about 0.5 to 1 ug RNA with random hexamers. TCRdb redid the calling of the immunoSEQ multiplex PCR reads with MiXCR, one entry per CDR3 protein. Here the sample spans approximately 150,000 distinct CDR3 sequences, around 96% being singletons. Sequenced: CD4+ T cells from PBMCs. The receptors shown here come from a human donor with multiple sclerosis.

This rearrangement joins TRBV5-1 to TRBJ2-3; the D gene is possibly TRBD2 (6 bases). Trimming removed 2 bases at V and 5 bases at J, with 15 bases between. Germline loops: CDR1 SGHRS, CDR2 YFSETQ. The CDR3 covers 15 residues. The CDR3 nucleotides read TGCGCCAGCAGCTTCACTAGAAGGGGAGGAGATACGCAGTATTTT. Translation: CASSFTRRGGDTQYF.

The rearrangement links TRBV20-1 to TRBJ2-1; possibly TRBD1 or TRBD2 for D (5 bases each). The CDR3 loop spans 16 amino acids. CDR1 and CDR2 (germline): DFQATT, SNEGSKA (reference sequence). Trimming left V 6 bases short and J 8 bases short, with 26 bases between. Here the CDR3 reads CSAFTSGALMGDEQFF. The CDR3 bases are TGCAGTGCCTTCACCTCTGGCGCCCTAATGGGGGATGAGCAGTTCTTC.

This chain links TRBV29-1 with TRBJ2-1; 7 bases align to TRBD2. The CDR3 has 16 amino acids. Unmatched junction bases numbered 14, after V lost 1 base and J lost 8 bases. Germline loops: CDR1 SQVTM, CDR2 ANQGSEA. The CDR3 DNA follows: TGCAGCGTTGAAGGTTTGAGCGGGACTGCGTGGGATGAGCAGTTCTTC. It yields the protein CSVEGLSGTAWDEQFF.

This chain uses TRBV20-1 with TRBJ2-3; a weak D match, TRBD2 (5 bases). The CDR3 has 12 amino acids. Deletions cut 1 base from V and 6 bases from J, with 8 bases between. Germline V lookup: CDR1 DFQATT, CDR2 SNEGSKA (reference sequence). The CDR3 DNA is TGCAGTGCTAGAGGAACGGGGGATACGCAGTATTTT. It is translated as CSARGTGDTQYF.

CDR3 sequence (DNA): TGTGCCAGCAGTTACAAAGCGGAGTCCTACGAGCAGTACTTC. It codes for CASSYKAESYEQYF. The chain is built from TRBV6-6 and TRBJ2-7, with D perhaps TRBD2 (5 bases). Germline V gene data show CDR1 as MNHNY and CDR2 as SVGAGI (reference sequence). Trimming cost V 2 bases and J 1 base, with 9 bases left between them. The CDR3 totals 14 residues.

DNA for the CDR3: TGTGCCAGCAGCCAAGTTTTGGGGGTCGCTGGGGGCTACACCTTC. It specifies CASSQVLGVAGGYTF. The V and J genes are TRBV3-1 and TRBJ1-2; D might be TRBD1 (5 bases). CDR1 and CDR2 (germline): LGHDT, YNNKEL (reference sequence). The CDR3 totals 15 residues. V was pared by 1 base and J by 8 bases, with 17 bases between.

This clonotype was seen just once. J is TRBJ2-7 and V is TRBV20-1; 12 positions agree with TRBD2. The junction had 5 bases not matched to a gene; V was cut back by 5 bases and J by 3 bases. CDR1 and CDR2 (germline): DFQATT, SNEGSKA (reference sequence). This CDR3 is built from 14 residues. The chain's CDR3 is CSAPSGRGGYEQYF. The CDR3 region has the DNA TGCAGTGCTCCTAGCGGGAGGGGGGGCTACGAGCAGTACTTC.

About this clonotype: Mismatch with germline at one junction end may stem from a read error. The V and J genes are TRBV5-1 and TRBJ2-7; a possible D gene is TRBD1 (6 bases). Germline V gene lookup returns CDR1 SGHRS and CDR2 YFSETQ. CDR3 size: 14 residues. The DNA of the CDR3 is TGCGCCAGCAGCTTGGGGCAGGGGTCCTCCGAGCAGTACTTC. It encodes CASSLGQGSSEQYF.

V is TRBV21-1 and J is TRBJ2-7. TRBV21-1 is labeled a pseudogene. The length of the CDR3 is 15 residues. The CDR3 coding sequence is TGTGCCAGCAGCAAACTTCGGGTCTCTTTAAACGAGCAGTACTTC. Residues: CASSKLRVSLNEQYF.

This chain uses TRBV20-1 with TRBJ2-3; no definite D call. CDR1 DFQATT and CDR2 SNEGSKA come from the germline V gene (reference sequence). The CDR3 has 15 amino acids. The V end lost 0 bases, the J end lost 0 bases, and 10 bases lay between the germline ends. CDR3 sequence: CSARDTASSTDTQYF. CDR3 in DNA: TGCAGTGCTAGAGATACGGCTTCAAGCACAGATACGCAGTATTTT.

The gene calls are TRBV4-1 and TRBJ1-1; D is undetermined. The CDR3 length is 18 residues. Germline V gene sequence: CDR1 MGHRA, CDR2 YSYEKL. V was trimmed by 5 bases and J by 1 base, leaving 23 bases between them. The CDR3 is CASSRTRIVDGENTEAFF. The DNA for the CDR3 is TGCGCCAGCAGCAGAACAAGGATAGTCGACGGTGAGAACACTGAAGCTTTCTTT.

The chain links TRBV9 to TRBJ2-3; 8 bases fit TRBD1. Germline V gene data show CDR1 as SGDLS and CDR2 as YYNGEE. The CDR3 loop spans 18 amino acids. V shed 4 bases, J shed 6 bases, and the junction held 19 bases outside the gene matches. The DNA for the CDR3 is TGTGCCAGCAGCCCCGCCCTTGGACAGGGAATTAGCCCTGATACGCAGTATTTT. Translating it yields CASSPALGQGISPDTQYF.

The chain is built from TRBV9 and TRBJ2-7, with 14 bases lining up with TRBD2. V dropped 4 bases and J dropped 1; count of bases not matched to a gene: 4. This CDR3 region has 16 residues. Per the germline V gene, CDR1 is SGDLS and CDR2 is YYNGEE. The CDR3 protein is CASSPRTSGGSYEQYF. The CDR3 region has the DNA TGTGCCAGCAGCCCTCGGACTAGCGGGGGGTCCTACGAGCAGTACTTC.

The gene calls are TRBV20-1 and TRBJ2-1, with 7 bases fitting TRBD2. This CDR3 has 17 residues. Germline loops: CDR1 DFQATT, CDR2 SNEGSKA (reference sequence). The V segment lost 0 bases and the J segment 4 bases; nucleotides outside the gene matches: 12. The CDR3 reads CSARDVARPSGYNEQFF. CDR3 nucleotides: TGCAGTGCTAGAGATGTTGCGAGGCCTAGCGGTTACAATGAGCAGTTCTTC.

This clonotype was observed a single time. This chain joins TRBV9 and TRBJ2-3, with D perhaps matching TRBD2 (7 bases). V was pared by 0 bases and J by 3 bases, with 14 bases between. Germline V gene lookup returns CDR1 SGDLS and CDR2 YYNGEE. The CDR3 loop spans 16 amino acids. Here the CDR3 reads CASSVAVGGRTDTQYF. The CDR3 nucleotides are TGTGCCAGCAGCGTAGCTGTCGGGGGGCGGACAGATACGCAGTATTTT.

The chain has TRBV12-3 or TRBV12-4 and TRBJ1-2; no definite D call. V dropped 8 bases and J dropped 0 bases, with 10 bases sitting between them. This CDR3 spans 13 amino acids. CDR3 coding DNA: TGTGCCAGCTCGGGCAGCACTAACTATGGCTACACCTTC. Protein product: CASSGSTNYGYTF.

The gene calls are TRBV20-1 and TRBJ2-7; D might be TRBD1 (6 bases). V lost 5 bases, J lost 3 bases, and 14 bases lay in between. This CDR3 is built from 13 residues. The germline V gene has CDR1 DFQATT and CDR2 SNEGSKA (reference sequence). This CDR3 reads CSAARDTFYEQYF. The CDR3, as DNA: TGCAGTGCTGCACGGGACACCTTCTACGAGCAGTACTTC.

The J gene is TRBJ1-2, the V gene TRBV28, with a tentative D call TRBD1 (5 bases). V was clipped by 5 bases and J by 4 bases, with 14 bases between them. The length of the CDR3 is 14 residues. The V gene's germline CDR1 is MDHEN and CDR2 SYDVKM. In DNA, the CDR3 is TGTGCCAGCAGTCCGTCCGGGACCGCCTATGGCTACACCTTC. Its translation is CASSPSGTAYGYTF.

The genes are TRBV14 and TRBJ2-5; 7 positions match TRBD1. V lost 3 bases to trimming and J lost 2 bases; unmatched junction nucleotides: 3. Germline CDR1 and CDR2: SGHDN and FVKESK. The CDR3 has 14 residues. CDR3 in amino acids: CASSHARGQETQYF. The CDR3 coding sequence is TGTGCCAGCAGCCATGCCAGGGGGCAAGAGACCCAGTACTTC.

The CDR3 bases are TGTGCCAGCAGCGTAGACGGGGGTCGGTCCTACGAGCAGTACTTC. Its protein product is CASSVDGGRSYEQYF. The genes are TRBV9 and TRBJ2-7; D may be TRBD2 (6 bases). The V and J ends lost 0 bases and 1 base respectively, with 11 bases between them. The CDR3 sequence is 15 residues long. Germline V gene lookup returns CDR1 SGDLS and CDR2 YYNGEE.

In nucleotides, the CDR3 is TGTGCCATCAGTCACCGGGACAACGAGCAGTACTTC. Translated, it gives CAISHRDNEQYF. The chain is built from TRBV10-3 and TRBJ2-7, with TRBD1 as a possible D gene (6 bases). Germline assignment: CDR1 ENHRY and CDR2 SYGVKD. CDR3 length equals 12 residues. The V end was cut by 5 bases, the J end by 5 bases, with 10 bases between.

The V and J genes are TRBV5-1 and TRBJ1-4, with a weak D call TRBD1 (6 bases). Between the trimmed V and J ends, which lost 1 base and 4 bases, there was a span of 11 bases. The CDR3 runs 15 residues. CDR1 and CDR2 from the germline V gene are SGHRS and YFSETQ. CDR3 nucleotide sequence: TGCGCCAGCAGCTTGCTCAGGGGTGGTAATGAAAAACTGTTTTTT. The encoded protein is CASSLLRGGNEKLFF.

The chain carries TRBV3-1 and TRBJ1-5; D gene uncertain. Germline V gene lookup returns CDR1 LGHDT and CDR2 YNNKEL (reference sequence). Trimming shortened V by 4 bases and J by 3 bases, and 19 bases separated the two germline ends. CDR3 size: 17 residues. CDR3 nucleotide sequence: TGTGCCAGCAGCCCTACCCGGGTAGGCAACCTCAATCAGCCCCAGCATTTT. It is translated as CASSPTRVGNLNQPQHF.

The chain carries TRBV28 and TRBJ2-1, with 7 bases matching TRBD1. The CDR3 runs to 12 residues. Germline loops: CDR1 MDHEN, CDR2 SYDVKM. The trim removed 5 bases at V and 13 bases at J, leaving 8 bases unmatched. The CDR3 is CASSKGATSQFF. The DNA of the CDR3 is TGTGCCAGCAGTAAGGGGGCCACCTCCCAGTTCTTC.